Reported below is one T cell receptor beta chain. As originally analysed: Amplification from reference gene primers served as the basis for estimated nucleated cell counts. TCRdb keeps only in-frame clones here, not all; method: immunoSEQ multiplex PCR. V, J and clone size derive from that table, while D and trimming were established from the DNA sequence. The repertoire holds roughly 160,000 clones, with 85% as singletons. This record comes from a study of blood T cell repertoires in COVID-19. The wider study: Whether acute or convalescent, the COVID-19 samples came from the United States, Italy and Spain. T cells, B-cell-depleted T cells, or PBMCs provided the cDNA or gDNA that served as material.

Patients of the Seattle cohort, enrolled during active infection, were followed longitudinally. V was clipped by 4 bases and J by 7 bases, with 16 bases between them. The CDR3 covers 14 residues. Germline loops: CDR1 KGHDR, CDR2 SFDVKD. This TCR was sampled from a woman of 80 years or more with COVID-19, enrolled during active disease. Sequencing input: peripheral blood. V gene TRBV24-1 combines with J gene TRBJ2-7, with TRBD1 as a possible D gene (6 bases). CDR3 DNA: TGTGCCACCAGTGACCCACAGGGCCCTGGGGAGCAGTACTTC. It is translated as CATSDPQGPGEQYF.